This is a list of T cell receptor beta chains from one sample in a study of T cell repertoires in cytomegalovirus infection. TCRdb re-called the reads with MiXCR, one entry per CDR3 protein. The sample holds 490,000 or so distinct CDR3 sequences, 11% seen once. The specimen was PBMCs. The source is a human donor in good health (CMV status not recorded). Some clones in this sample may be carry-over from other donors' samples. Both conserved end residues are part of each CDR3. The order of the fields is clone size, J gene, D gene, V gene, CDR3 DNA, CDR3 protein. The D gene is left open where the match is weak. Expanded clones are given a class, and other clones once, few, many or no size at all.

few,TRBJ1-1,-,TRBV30,TGTGCCTGGGGAACAAGCGGTGTGAACACTGAAGCTTTCTTT,CAWGTSGVNTEAFF
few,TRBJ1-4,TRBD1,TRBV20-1,TGCAGTGCCTTTCGCCGGACAGGGGATGAAAAACTGTTTTTT,CSAFRRTGDEKLFF
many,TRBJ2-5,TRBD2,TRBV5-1,TGCGCCAGCAGCCCCTTCCCTAGCGGGGGGGGCGAGACCCAGTACTTC,CASSPFPSGGGETQYF
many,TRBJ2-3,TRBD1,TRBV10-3,TGTGCCATCAAGACCGGGACAGTAGACACAGATACGCAGTATTTT,CAIKTGTVDTDTQYF
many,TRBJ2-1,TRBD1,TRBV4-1,TGCGCCAGCAGCCGTACCGGGACAGGTCAGAATGAGCAGTTCTTC,CASSRTGTGQNEQFF
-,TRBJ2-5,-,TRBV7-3,TGTGCCAGCAGCTTAACTGGAGGAATACAAGAGACCCAGTACTTC,CASSLTGGIQETQYF
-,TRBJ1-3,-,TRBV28,TGTGCCAGCAGTCCACCCCCCAGGGTCTTCTCTGGAAACACCATATATTTT,CASSPPPRVFSGNTIYF
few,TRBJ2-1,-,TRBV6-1,TGTGCCACCTCGAAAACGGGGGAGCAGTTCTTC,CATSKTGEQFF
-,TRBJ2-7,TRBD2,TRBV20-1,TGCAGTGCTAGAGATTCAGGGGTACTAGCGGGAGGGCTCTACGAGCAGTACTTC,CSARDSGVLAGGLYEQYF
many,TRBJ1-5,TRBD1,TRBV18,TGTGCCAGCTCACCACAGGGGGCGAGCAATCAGCCCCAGCATTTT,CASSPQGASNQPQHF
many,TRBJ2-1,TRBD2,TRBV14,TGTGCCAGCAGAAGGCTAGCGGGAGAAGAAGAGCAGTTCTTC,CASRRLAGEEEQFF
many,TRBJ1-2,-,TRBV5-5,TGTGCCAGCAGCAGCTTGGGTGCGATCCCAGGGGCGGGGAACTATGGCTACACCTTC,CASSSLGAIPGAGNYGYTF
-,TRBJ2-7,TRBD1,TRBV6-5,TGTGCCAGCAGGTACTCGACAGGGGAACGATCCTACGAGCAGTACTTC,CASRYSTGERSYEQYF
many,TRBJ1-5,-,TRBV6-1,TGTGCCAGCAGTCGACAGGCGTCCCAGCCCCAGCATTTT,CASSRQASQPQHF
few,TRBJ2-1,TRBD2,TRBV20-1,TGCAGTGCTAGAGGCGCGGGAGAGACCTACAATGAGCAGTTCTTC,CSARGAGETYNEQFF
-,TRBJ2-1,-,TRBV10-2,TGCGCCAGCAGTGCGGGGGCTCCCGATGAGCAGTTCTTC,CASSAGAPDEQFF
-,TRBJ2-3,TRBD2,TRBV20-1,TGCAGTGCTGCTCGCCGGGGGAGGGTCCATACGCAGTATTTT,CSAARRGRVHTQYF
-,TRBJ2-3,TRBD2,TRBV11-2,TGTGCCAGCGGTCATCAAAGCGGGAGCCCCCCCCGGTATTTT,CASGHQSGSPPRYF
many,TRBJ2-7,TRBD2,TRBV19,TGTGCCAGTAGCGGACTAGCGGGAGGCCTTTTCTCCTACGAGCAGTACTTC,CASSGLAGGLFSYEQYF
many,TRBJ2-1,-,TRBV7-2,TGTGCCAGCAGCTCGGGGCTCGGGGCTAATGAGCAGTTCTTC,CASSSGLGANEQFF
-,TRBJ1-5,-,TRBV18,TGTGCCAGCTCACCATTGGCTGGCAATCAGCCCCAGCATTTT,CASSPLAGNQPQHF
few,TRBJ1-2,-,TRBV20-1,TGCAGTGCTAGCGTTGCGGGGGCTAACTATGGCTACACCTTC,CSASVAGANYGYTF
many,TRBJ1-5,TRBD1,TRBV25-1,TGTGCCAGCAGTGGGGGACAGGGAGGGAATCAGCCCCAGCATTTT,CASSGGQGGNQPQHF
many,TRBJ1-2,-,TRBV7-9,TGTGCCAGCAGCCCCCCAGGGCCCAACTACTATGGCTACACCTTC,CASSPPGPNYYGYTF
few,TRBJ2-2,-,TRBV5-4,TGTGCCAGCAGCTTAGGGACCGCCAGCGGGGAGCTGTTTTTT,CASSLGTASGELFF
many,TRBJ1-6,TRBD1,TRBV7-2,TGTGCCAGCAGCTTAATAGGGGGCACGAATTCACCCCTCCACTTT,CASSLIGGTNSPLHF
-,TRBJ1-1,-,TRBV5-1,TGCGCCAGCAGCTTTAGACAGACGAACACTGAAGCTTTCTTT,CASSFRQTNTEAFF
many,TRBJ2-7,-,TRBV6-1,TGTGCCAGCAGTGAAGCCACAAAGGCCACTAGCCGCTACGAGCAGTACTTC,CASSEATKATSRYEQYF
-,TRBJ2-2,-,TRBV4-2,TGTGCCAGCAGCCTCACCGGGACGCCCCCGTGGGCCGGGGAGCTGTTTTTT,CASSLTGTPPWAGELFF
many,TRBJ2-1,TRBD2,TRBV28,TGTGCCAGCAGTTTAGCCGCACTAGCGGGAGGCTATGAGCAGTTCTTC,CASSLAALAGGYEQFF
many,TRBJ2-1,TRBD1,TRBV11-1,TGTGCCAGCAGCGCCCACAGGGGGTACAATGAGCAGTTCTTC,CASSAHRGYNEQFF
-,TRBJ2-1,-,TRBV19,TGTGCCAGTAGTAGCGACAGGTTAATCTCCTACAATGAGCAGTTCTTC,CASSSDRLISYNEQFF
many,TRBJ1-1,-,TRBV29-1,TGCAGCGTTATAGTAGGGGCTGGAGGCACTGAAGCTTTCTTT,CSVIVGAGGTEAFF
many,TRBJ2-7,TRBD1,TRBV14,TGTGCCAGCAGCCAAGAGGCGAGGGACAGGGGTTCCTACGAGCAGTACTTC,CASSQEARDRGSYEQYF
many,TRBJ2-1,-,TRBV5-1,TGCGCCAGCAGCTCCCGTGGGTCCAGCTCCTACAATGAGCAGTTCTTC,CASSSRGSSSYNEQFF
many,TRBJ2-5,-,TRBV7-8,TGTGCCAGCAGCTTTGTAACAGTTGAGAGCCAGTACTTC,CASSFVTVESQYF
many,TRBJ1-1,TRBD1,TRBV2,TGTGCCAGCAGACAAAGACAGGGAATGAACACTGAAGCTTTCTTT,CASRQRQGMNTEAFF
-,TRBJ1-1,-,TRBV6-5,TGTGCCAGCAGGGACAGCCTGAACACTGAAGCTTTCTTT,CASRDSLNTEAFF
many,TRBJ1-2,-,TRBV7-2,TGTGCCAGCAGCTGGGACGGAGCTAACTATGGCTACACCTTC,CASSWDGANYGYTF
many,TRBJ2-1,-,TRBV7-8,TGTGCCAGCAGCTTAGGGACCCTAGGAGTCATTCATGAGCAGTTCTTC,CASSLGTLGVIHEQFF
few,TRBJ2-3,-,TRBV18,TGTGCCAGCTCACCAGAGGCGCGGGCTAGCACAGATACGCAGTATTTT,CASSPEARASTDTQYF
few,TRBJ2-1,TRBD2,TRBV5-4,TGTGCCAGCAGCTTGGGGGGGGGGGTCCCCTTCTACAATGAGCAGTTCTTC,CASSLGGGVPFYNEQFF
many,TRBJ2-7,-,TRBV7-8,TGTGCCAGCAGCTCGGGGAGAGGGAAGGCCTACGAGCAGTACTTC,CASSSGRGKAYEQYF
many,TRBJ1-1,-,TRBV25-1,TGTGCCAGCAGTGAATACTGGGACTCTAGGGGAGCTTTCTTT,CASSEYWDSRGAFF
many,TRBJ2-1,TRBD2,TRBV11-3,TGTGCCAGCAGATCCCGGGGGGATGAGCAGTTCTTC,CASRSRGDEQFF